Presented here are 10 T cell receptor beta chains from one specimen sequenced in a study of blood T cell repertoires in COVID-19. Clones were read by immunoSEQ multiplex PCR, and TCRdb kept only the in-frame ones, dropping some. This repertoire shows approximately 200,000 clones, roughly four fifths found once; its top ten account for 2% to 2.5%. The sequenced sample consisted of peripheral blood. The receptors shown here come from a woman aged 60-70 years with acute or convalescent COVID-19.

This clone was counted a few times. V is TRBV11-1 and J is TRBJ2-4, with 10 bases identical to TRBD1. CDR1 is SGHAT and CDR2 is FQDESV in the germline V gene (reference sequence). This CDR3 is 15 amino acids long. Trimming at V came to 5 bases and at J to 6 bases, leaving 7 bases not matched to a gene. CDR3 residues: CASSQGQGNLNIQYF. CDR3 nucleotides: TGTGCCAGCAGCCAGGGACAGGGGAACCTAAACATTCAGTACTTC.

The CDR3 protein is CASSRDRYYNEQFF. Written as DNA, the CDR3 is TGTGCCAGCAGCCGCGACAGATACTACAATGAGCAGTTCTTC. The chain links TRBV6-2 or TRBV6-3 to TRBJ2-1; D is perhaps TRBD1 (5 bases). Trimming took 6 bases from V and 3 from J, leaving 12 bases between them. The CDR3 runs 14 residues. Germline V CDR1 and CDR2: MNHEY, SVGEGT.

V and J are TRBV7-9 and TRBJ1-2, with unresolved D. Looked up from germline, CDR1 is SEHNR and CDR2 is FQNEAQ (reference sequence). Deletions cut 2 bases from V and 6 bases from J, with 13 bases between. This CDR3 comprises 14 residues. CDR3 nucleotides: TGTGCCAGCAGCTTATCTCGGGAAAGCGATGGCTACACCTTC. It specifies CASSLSRESDGYTF. Variable domain in full (rest from reference TRBV7-9 and TRBJ1-2): DTGVSQNPRHKITKRGQNVTFRCDPISEHNRLYWYRQTLGQGPEFLTYFQNEAQLEKSRLLSDRFSAERPKGSFSTLEIQRTEQGDSAMYLCASSLSRESDGYTFGSGTRLTVV.

V usage is TRBV29-1 and J usage is TRBJ1-1, with 7 bases identical to TRBD1. The CDR3 covers 13 residues. Trimming took 2 bases from V and 3 from J; bases not matched to a gene: 3. The germline V gene has CDR1 SQVTM and CDR2 ANQGSEA. The CDR3 DNA reads as TGCAGCGTTGAAAGGCAGGGGGACACTGAAGCTTTCTTT. It yields the protein CSVERQGDTEAFF.

This chain connects TRBV7-2 to TRBJ1-4; TRBD1 matches at 12 bases. After removal of 1 base from V and 17 bases from J, the junction contained 5 bases not matched to a gene. CDR3 length: 13 residues. Germline loops: CDR1 SGHTA, CDR2 FQGNSA. The DNA of the CDR3 is TGTGCCAGCAGCTTAGAGGGACAGGGGGCCCCCTTTTTT. This sequence encodes CASSLEGQGAPFF.

This chain uses TRBV3-1 (or the pseudogene TRBV3-2) with TRBJ1-2; no clear D gene. V was trimmed by 0 bases and J by 8 bases, leaving 13 bases between them. CDR3 length: 14 residues. Germline V gene sequence: CDR1 LGHDT, CDR2 YNNKEL (reference sequence). CDR3 region: CASSQDTYGGGYTF. In nucleotides, the CDR3 is TGTGCCAGCAGCCAAGACACCTATGGAGGGGGCTACACCTTC.

V gene TRBV9 combines with J gene TRBJ1-3; no clear D. This CDR3 is 17 amino acids long. Looked up from germline, CDR1 is SGDLS and CDR2 is YYNGEE. The V end lost 0 bases, the J end lost 2 bases, and 15 bases lay between the germline ends. CDR3: CASSVGSDPAAGNTIYF. The CDR3, as DNA: TGTGCCAGCAGCGTAGGTTCGGATCCGGCGGCTGGAAACACCATATATTTT.

The chain links TRBV6-6 to TRBJ1-2, with D unresolved. The CDR3 has 15 residues. The germline V gene encodes CDR1 MNHNY and CDR2 SVGAGI (reference sequence). Trimming pared 0 bases from V and 0 bases from J, leaving 8 bases between. CDR3 amino acids: CASSYSTNANYGYTF. CDR3 bases: TGTGCCAGCAGTTACTCGACAAACGCTAACTATGGCTACACCTTC.

The chain is built from TRBV5-1 and TRBJ1-2; the match to TRBD1 covers 8 bases. The CDR3 is 13 residues long. CDR1 is SGHRS, CDR2 YFSETQ, per germline. Germline trimming cut 4 bases from V and 7 bases from J; bases unmatched to any gene: 6. DNA of the CDR3: TGCGCCAGCAGCGCAGGGGGCGCGGGTGGCTACACCTTC. Protein sequence: CASSAGGAGGYTF. The full variable domain, completed using reference TRBV5-1 and TRBJ1-2, is KAGVTQTPRYLIKTRGQQVTLSCSPISGHRSVSWYQQTPGQGLQFLFEYFSETQRNKGNFPGRFSGRQFSNSRSEMNVSTLELGDSALYLCASSAGGAGGYTFGSGTRLTVV.

With regard to this clone: Other DNA sequences from this sample encode an identical CDR3 as well. The V gene is TRBV6-5, the J gene TRBJ1-2; TRBD1 matches at 8 bases. CDR1 MNHEY and CDR2 SVGAGI come from the germline V gene. Germline trimming cut 5 bases from V and 3 bases from J; bases unmatched to any gene: 2. The CDR3 totals 13 residues. CDR3 residues: CASSLTGDYGYTF. In DNA form, the CDR3 reads TGTGCCAGCAGTCTGACAGGGGACTATGGCTACACCTTC.